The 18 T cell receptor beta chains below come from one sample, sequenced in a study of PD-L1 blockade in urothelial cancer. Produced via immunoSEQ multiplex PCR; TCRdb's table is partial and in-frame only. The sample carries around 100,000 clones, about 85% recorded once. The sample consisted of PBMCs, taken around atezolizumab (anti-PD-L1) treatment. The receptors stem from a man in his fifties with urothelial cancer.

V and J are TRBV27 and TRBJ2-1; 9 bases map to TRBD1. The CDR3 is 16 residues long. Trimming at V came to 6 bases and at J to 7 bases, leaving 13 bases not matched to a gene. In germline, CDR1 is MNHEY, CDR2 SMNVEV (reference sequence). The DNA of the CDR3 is TGTGCCAGCAGCCGGACAGGGGCCGGGTCAAGAAATGAGCAGTTCTTC. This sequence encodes CASSRTGAGSRNEQFF.

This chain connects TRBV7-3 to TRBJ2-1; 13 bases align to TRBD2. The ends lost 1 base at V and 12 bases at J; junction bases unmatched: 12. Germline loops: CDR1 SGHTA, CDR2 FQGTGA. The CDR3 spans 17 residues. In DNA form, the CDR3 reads TGTGCCAGCAGCTTAATTTTCGGACTAGCGGGAGCCCAGTGGCAGTTCTTC. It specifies CASSLIFGLAGAQWQFF. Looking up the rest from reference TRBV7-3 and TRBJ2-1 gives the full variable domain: GAGVSQTPSNKVTEKGKYVELRCDPISGHTALYWYRQSLGQGPEFLIYFQGTGAADDSGLPNDRFFAVRPEGSVSTLKIQRTERGDSAVYLCASSLIFGLAGAQWQFFGPGTRLTVL.

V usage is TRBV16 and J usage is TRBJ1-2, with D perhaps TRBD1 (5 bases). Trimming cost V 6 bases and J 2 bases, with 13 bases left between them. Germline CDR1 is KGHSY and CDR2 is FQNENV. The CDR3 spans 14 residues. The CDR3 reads CASSPLDRNYGYTF. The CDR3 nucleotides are TGTGCCAGCAGTCCCCTAGACAGAAACTATGGCTACACCTTC.

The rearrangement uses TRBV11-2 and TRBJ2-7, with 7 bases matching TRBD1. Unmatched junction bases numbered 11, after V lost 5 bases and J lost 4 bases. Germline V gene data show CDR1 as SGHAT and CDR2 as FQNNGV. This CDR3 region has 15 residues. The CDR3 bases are TGTGCCAGCAGCGAAAGGGGACAGCCTATTTACGAGCAGTACTTC. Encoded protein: CASSERGQPIYEQYF. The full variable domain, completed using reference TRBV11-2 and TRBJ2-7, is EAGVAQSPRYKIIEKRQSVAFWCNPISGHATLYWYQQILGQGPKLLIQFQNNGVVDDSQLPKDRFSAERLKGVDSTLKIQPAKLEDSAVYLCASSERGQPIYEQYFGPGTRLTVT.

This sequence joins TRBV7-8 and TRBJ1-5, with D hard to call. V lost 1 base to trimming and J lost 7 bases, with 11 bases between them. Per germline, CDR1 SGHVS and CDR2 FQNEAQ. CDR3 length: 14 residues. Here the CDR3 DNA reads TGTGCCAGCAGCTTAGAACGTTCTAGGCAGCCCCAGCATTTT. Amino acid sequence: CASSLERSRQPQHF.

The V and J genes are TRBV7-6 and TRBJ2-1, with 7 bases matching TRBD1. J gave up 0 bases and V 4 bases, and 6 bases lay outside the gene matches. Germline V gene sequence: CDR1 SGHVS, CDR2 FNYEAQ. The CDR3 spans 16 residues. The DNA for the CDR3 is TGTGCCAGCAGCTCCTTACAGGGGAGCTCCTACAATGAGCAGTTCTTC. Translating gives CASSSLQGSSYNEQFF.

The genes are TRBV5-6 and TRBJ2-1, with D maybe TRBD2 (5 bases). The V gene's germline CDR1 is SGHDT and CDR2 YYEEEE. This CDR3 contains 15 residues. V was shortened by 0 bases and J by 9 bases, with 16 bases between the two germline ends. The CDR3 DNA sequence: TGTGCCAGCAGCTTGGGTCGACGGACTCCGGGTGAGCAGTTCTTC. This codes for CASSLGRRTPGEQFF.

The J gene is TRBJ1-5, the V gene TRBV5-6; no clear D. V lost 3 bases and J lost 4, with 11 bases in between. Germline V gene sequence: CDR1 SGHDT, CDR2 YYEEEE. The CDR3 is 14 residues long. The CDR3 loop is CASSSYSVNQPQHF. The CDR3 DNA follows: TGTGCCAGCAGCTCATACAGTGTGAATCAGCCCCAGCATTTT.

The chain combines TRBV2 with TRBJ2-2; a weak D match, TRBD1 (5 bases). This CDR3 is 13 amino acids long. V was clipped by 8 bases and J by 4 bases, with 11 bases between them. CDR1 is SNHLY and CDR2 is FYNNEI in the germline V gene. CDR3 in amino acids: CASHDGATGELFF. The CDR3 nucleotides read TGTGCCAGCCACGATGGGGCCACCGGGGAGCTGTTTTTT.

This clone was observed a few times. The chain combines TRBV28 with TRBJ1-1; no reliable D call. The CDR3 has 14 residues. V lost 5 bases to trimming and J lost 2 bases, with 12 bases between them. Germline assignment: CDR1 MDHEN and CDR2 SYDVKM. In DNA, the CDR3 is TGTGCCAGCAGTATCGCGGGTGCAAACACTGAAGCTTTCTTT. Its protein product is CASSIAGANTEAFF. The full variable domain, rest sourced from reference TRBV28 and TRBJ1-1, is DVKVTQSSRYLVKRTGEKVFLECVQDMDHENMFWYRQDPGLGLRLIYFSYDVKMKEKGDIPEGYSVSREKKERFSLILESASTNQTSMYLCASSIAGANTEAFFGQGTRLTVV.

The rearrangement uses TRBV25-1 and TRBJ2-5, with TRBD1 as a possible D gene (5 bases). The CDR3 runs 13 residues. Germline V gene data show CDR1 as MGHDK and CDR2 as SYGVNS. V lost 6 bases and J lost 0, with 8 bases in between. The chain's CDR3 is CASRTDNQETQYF. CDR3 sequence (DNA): TGTGCCAGCAGGACGGACAACCAAGAGACCCAGTACTTC. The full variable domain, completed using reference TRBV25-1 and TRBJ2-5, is EADIYQTPRYLVIGTGKKITLECSQTMGHDKMYWYQQDPGMELHLIHYSYGVNSTEKGDLSSESTVSRIRTEHFPLTLESARPSHTSQYLCASRTDNQETQYFGPGTRLLVL.

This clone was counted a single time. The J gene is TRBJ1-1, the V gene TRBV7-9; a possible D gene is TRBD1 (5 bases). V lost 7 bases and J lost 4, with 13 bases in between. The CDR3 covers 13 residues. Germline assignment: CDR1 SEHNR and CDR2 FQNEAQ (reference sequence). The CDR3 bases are TGTGCCAGCACCTCCCGAAGGGGCACTGAAGCTTTCTTT. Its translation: CASTSRRGTEAFF. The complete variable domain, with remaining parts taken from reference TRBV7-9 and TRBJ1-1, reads DTGVSQNPRHKITKRGQNVTFRCDPISEHNRLYWYRQTLGQGPEFLTYFQNEAQLEKSRLLSDRFSAERPKGSFSTLEIQRTEQGDSAMYLCASTSRRGTEAFFGQGTRLTVV.

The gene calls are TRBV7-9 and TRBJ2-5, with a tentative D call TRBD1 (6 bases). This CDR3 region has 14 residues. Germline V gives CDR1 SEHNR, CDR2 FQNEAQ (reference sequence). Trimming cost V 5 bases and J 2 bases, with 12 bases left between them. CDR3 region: CASSPRTVQETQYF. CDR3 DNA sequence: TGTGCCAGCAGCCCGAGGACAGTTCAAGAGACCCAGTACTTC.

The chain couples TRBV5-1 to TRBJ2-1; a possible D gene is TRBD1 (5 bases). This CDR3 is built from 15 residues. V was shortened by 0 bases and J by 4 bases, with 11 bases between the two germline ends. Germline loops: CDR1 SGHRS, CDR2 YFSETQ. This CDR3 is CASSLERGIYNEQFF. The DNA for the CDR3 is TGCGCCAGCAGCTTGGAAAGGGGCATTTACAATGAGCAGTTCTTC.

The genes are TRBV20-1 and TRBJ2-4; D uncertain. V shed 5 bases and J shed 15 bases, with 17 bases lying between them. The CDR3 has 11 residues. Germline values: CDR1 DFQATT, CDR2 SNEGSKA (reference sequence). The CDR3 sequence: CSAFNSKSWYF. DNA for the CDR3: TGCAGTGCTTTCAACAGTAAATCGTGGTACTTC.

For the CDR3, the DNA is TGTGCCAGCAGTTACCCCGGGACTGCCGACAATGAGCAGTTCTTC. Its protein product is CASSYPGTADNEQFF. The J gene is TRBJ2-1, the V gene TRBV6-6; D possibly corresponds to TRBD2 (6 bases). The V gene's germline CDR1 is MNHNY and CDR2 SVGAGI (reference sequence). V lost 2 bases and J lost 5, with 13 bases in between. CDR3 size: 15 residues.

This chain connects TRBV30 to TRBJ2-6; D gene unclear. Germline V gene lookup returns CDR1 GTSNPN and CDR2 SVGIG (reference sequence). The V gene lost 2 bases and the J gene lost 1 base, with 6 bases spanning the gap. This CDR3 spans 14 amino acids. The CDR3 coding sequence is TGTGCCTGGAGTTTCATGTCTGGGGCCAACGTCCTGACTTTC. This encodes CAWSFMSGANVLTF.

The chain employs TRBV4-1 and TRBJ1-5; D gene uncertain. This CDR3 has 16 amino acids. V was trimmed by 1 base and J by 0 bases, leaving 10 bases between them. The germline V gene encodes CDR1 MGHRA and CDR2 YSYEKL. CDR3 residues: CASSQVQYYSNQPQHF. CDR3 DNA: TGCGCCAGCAGCCAAGTCCAGTACTATAGCAATCAGCCCCAGCATTTT.